The rows below give T cell receptor beta chains drawn from one sample of a study of CD8+ T cells in alopecia areata. The data were produced by immunoSEQ multiplex PCR, yet TCRdb's version contains in-frame clones alone and is incomplete. The top ten hold around 19% of the sample, which has about 150,000 clones, under 60% seen once. The sequencing used CD8+ T cells sorted from blood, collected at week 0. These receptors came from a human donor with alopecia areata. Both conserved end residues are part of each CDR3. Each record gives: J gene, clone size, V gene, D gene, CDR3 DNA, CDR3 protein. D genes are given only for firm matches. Clone size is shown for a subset of rows, as once, few, many or a class of expanded clone.

J gene: TRBJ1-2; clone size: .; V gene: TRBV27; D gene: .; CDR3 DNA: TGTGCCAGCACCCTCCTGGGGGACAATCCAGACTATGGCTACACCTTC; CDR3 protein: CASTLLGDNPDYGYTF
J gene: TRBJ1-5; clone size: .; V gene: TRBV29-1; D gene: .; CDR3 DNA: TGCAGCGTTGTATTATCCGGGGACAATCAGCCCCAGCATTTT; CDR3 protein: CSVVLSGDNQPQHF
J gene: TRBJ2-7; clone size: .; V gene: TRBV4-3; D gene: .; CDR3 DNA: TGCGCCAGCAGCCAAGATCGAACGTATTACTTC; CDR3 protein: CASSQDRTYYF
J gene: TRBJ2-1; clone size: few; V gene: TRBV10-2; D gene: .; CDR3 DNA: TGCGCCAGCAGTGGTGTCGATGGAAGCTCCTACAATGAGCAGTTCTTC; CDR3 protein: CASSGVDGSSYNEQFF
J gene: TRBJ2-3; clone size: few; V gene: TRBV9; D gene: TRBD2; CDR3 DNA: TGTGCCAGCAGCGACGGGGGGAGCACAGATACGCAGTATTTT; CDR3 protein: CASSDGGSTDTQYF
J gene: TRBJ1-5; clone size: .; V gene: TRBV28; D gene: .; CDR3 DNA: TGTGCCAGCAGTCCTACGGGATGGGGCAATCAGCCCCAGCATTTT; CDR3 protein: CASSPTGWGNQPQHF
J gene: TRBJ2-3; clone size: .; V gene: TRBV5-6; D gene: TRBD2; CDR3 DNA: TGTGCCAGCAGCTTGGCTTTAGCGGGGAGCACAGATACGCAGTATTTT; CDR3 protein: CASSLALAGSTDTQYF
J gene: TRBJ1-2; clone size: few; V gene: TRBV30; D gene: .; CDR3 DNA: TGTGCCTGGCTAGCAGGGAATTATGGCTACACCTTC; CDR3 protein: CAWLAGNYGYTF
J gene: TRBJ1-1; clone size: .; V gene: TRBV30; D gene: .; CDR3 DNA: TGTGCCTGGAGTGTTGGATGGGGCACTGAAGCTTTCTTT; CDR3 protein: CAWSVGWGTEAFF
J gene: TRBJ1-5; clone size: .; V gene: TRBV30; D gene: .; CDR3 DNA: TGTGCCTGGAGTGAGGAGAAGGGTTTCCGTCAGCCCCAGCATTTT; CDR3 protein: CAWSEEKGFRQPQHF
J gene: TRBJ2-3; clone size: .; V gene: TRBV15; D gene: .; CDR3 DNA: TGTGCCACCAGCAGAGATCGGGGAGATACGCAGTATTTT; CDR3 protein: CATSRDRGDTQYF
J gene: TRBJ2-7; clone size: .; V gene: TRBV6-1; D gene: TRBD1; CDR3 DNA: TGTGCCAGCAGTCCACAGGGGGCCCACGAGCAGTACTTC; CDR3 protein: CASSPQGAHEQYF
J gene: TRBJ1-5; clone size: .; V gene: TRBV30; D gene: .; CDR3 DNA: TGTGCCTGGAGTAGGGGAGGCAGCAATCAGCCCCAGCATTTT; CDR3 protein: CAWSRGGSNQPQHF
J gene: TRBJ1-3; clone size: .; V gene: TRBV29-1; D gene: .; CDR3 DNA: TGCAGCGTTGAACCGGACGGCTCCTCTGGAAACACCATATATTTT; CDR3 protein: CSVEPDGSSGNTIYF
J gene: TRBJ1-1; clone size: .; V gene: TRBV5-1; D gene: .; CDR3 DNA: TGCGCCAGCAGCTTGAGGACTAACACTGAAGCTTTCTTT; CDR3 protein: CASSLRTNTEAFF
J gene: TRBJ1-2; clone size: once; V gene: TRBV30; D gene: .; CDR3 DNA: TGTGCCTGGACGGATGAGAACGGCTACACCTTC; CDR3 protein: CAWTDENGYTF
J gene: TRBJ1-1; clone size: .; V gene: TRBV30; D gene: .; CDR3 DNA: TGTGCCTGGAGTGCGGGACTCCGCGCTGAAGCTTTCTTT; CDR3 protein: CAWSAGLRAEAFF
J gene: TRBJ1-1; clone size: .; V gene: TRBV29-1; D gene: TRBD1; CDR3 DNA: TGCAGCGTTCACACTTATGAGGGGACAGGGGGCTCAGCTTTCTTT; CDR3 protein: CSVHTYEGTGGSAFF
J gene: TRBJ1-1; clone size: few; V gene: TRBV25-1; D gene: .; CDR3 DNA: TGTGCCAGCAGTCCCCGCCCCGGGAGCTTGAACACTGAAGCTTTCTTT; CDR3 protein: CASSPRPGSLNTEAFF
J gene: TRBJ2-1; clone size: few; V gene: TRBV4-1; D gene: TRBD2; CDR3 DNA: TGCGCCAGCAGACCGACTACTAGCGGTCGCAATGAGCAGTTCTTC; CDR3 protein: CASRPTTSGRNEQFF
J gene: TRBJ2-1; clone size: .; V gene: TRBV29-1; D gene: .; CDR3 DNA: TGCAGCGGCCTATTGGGGGATGAGCAGTTCTTC; CDR3 protein: CSGLLGDEQFF
J gene: TRBJ2-3; clone size: .; V gene: TRBV7-9; D gene: TRBD2; CDR3 DNA: TGTGCCAGCAGCTTATCCCATACTAGCGGTGGTAGCACAGATACGCAGTATTTT; CDR3 protein: CASSLSHTSGGSTDTQYF
J gene: TRBJ1-5; clone size: .; V gene: TRBV21-1; D gene: .; CDR3 DNA: TGTGCCAGCGCCAGGGGCAAGGCAGACCTCAATCAGCCCCAGCATTTT; CDR3 protein: CASARGKADLNQPQHF
J gene: TRBJ2-3; clone size: .; V gene: TRBV5-1; D gene: TRBD1; CDR3 DNA: TGCGCCAGCAGCTTTAGGGACAGAACTAGCACAGATACGCAGTATTTT; CDR3 protein: CASSFRDRTSTDTQYF
J gene: TRBJ1-1; clone size: few; V gene: TRBV19; D gene: TRBD1; CDR3 DNA: TGTGCCAGTAGCCTGGGGACAGGACTCACTGAAGCTTTCTTT; CDR3 protein: CASSLGTGLTEAFF
J gene: TRBJ1-3; clone size: .; V gene: TRBV29-1; D gene: .; CDR3 DNA: TGCAGCGTTGAAGATAATTCTCGCATCCCAGGAAACACCATATATTTT; CDR3 protein: CSVEDNSRIPGNTIYF
J gene: TRBJ2-5; clone size: .; V gene: TRBV4-3; D gene: .; CDR3 DNA: TGCGCCAGCAGCCAAGACTTAGGGCTCCAAGAGACCCAGTACTTC; CDR3 protein: CASSQDLGLQETQYF
J gene: TRBJ2-6; clone size: .; V gene: TRBV11-2; D gene: .; CDR3 DNA: TGTGCCAGCAGCTTAGATCACGCAGGGATGAGCGGGGCCAACGTCCTGACTTTC; CDR3 protein: CASSLDHAGMSGANVLTF
J gene: TRBJ2-7; clone size: .; V gene: TRBV5-1; D gene: .; CDR3 DNA: TGCGCCAGCAGCGGAACAGGAAACGAGCAGTACTTC; CDR3 protein: CASSGTGNEQYF
J gene: TRBJ1-6; clone size: few; V gene: TRBV7-6; D gene: .; CDR3 DNA: TGTGCCAGCAGCGAGGAAGTTTCAGCGAATTCACCCCTCCACTTT; CDR3 protein: CASSEEVSANSPLHF
J gene: TRBJ1-1; clone size: .; V gene: TRBV6-4; D gene: .; CDR3 DNA: TGTGCCAGCAGTGACGCTCCTGGGGGGACTGAAGCTTTCTTT; CDR3 protein: CASSDAPGGTEAFF
J gene: TRBJ2-7; clone size: .; V gene: TRBV30; D gene: .; CDR3 DNA: TGTGCCTATCGGGAGTCCGACTACGAGCAGTACTTC; CDR3 protein: CAYRESDYEQYF
J gene: TRBJ1-1; clone size: few; V gene: TRBV13; D gene: .; CDR3 DNA: TGTGCCAGCAGCCGACCGGCGTATGAAGCTTTCTTT; CDR3 protein: CASSRPAYEAFF
J gene: TRBJ2-7; clone size: .; V gene: TRBV4-3; D gene: TRBD2; CDR3 DNA: TGCGCCAGCAGCCAAGATCTAGCGGGGTCCTACGAGCAGTACTTC; CDR3 protein: CASSQDLAGSYEQYF
J gene: TRBJ2-3; clone size: few; V gene: TRBV23-1; D gene: .; CDR3 DNA: TGCGCCAGCAGGGATTGGGGAGATACGCAGTATTTT; CDR3 protein: CASRDWGDTQYF
J gene: TRBJ1-6; clone size: .; V gene: TRBV11-2; D gene: .; CDR3 DNA: TGTGCCAGCAGCCGGGGGCGATCACCCCTCCACTTT; CDR3 protein: CASSRGRSPLHF
J gene: TRBJ1-5; clone size: .; V gene: TRBV4-3; D gene: .; CDR3 DNA: TGCGCCAGCAGCCAAGATAGGGGGACGGGTCAGCCCCAGCATTTT; CDR3 protein: CASSQDRGTGQPQHF
J gene: TRBJ1-5; clone size: .; V gene: TRBV29-1; D gene: .; CDR3 DNA: TGCAGCGTTAACAGGAAGGATAGCAATCAGCCCCAGCATTTT; CDR3 protein: CSVNRKDSNQPQHF
J gene: TRBJ2-7; clone size: .; V gene: TRBV5-1; D gene: .; CDR3 DNA: TGCGCCAGCAGCTTGGCCCGCTCCCAAGACGAGCAGTACTTC; CDR3 protein: CASSLARSQDEQYF
J gene: TRBJ2-7; clone size: .; V gene: TRBV18; D gene: TRBD1; CDR3 DNA: TGTGCCAGCTCCCCGGGACAGGGGGCTGACGAGCAGTACTTC; CDR3 protein: CASSPGQGADEQYF
J gene: TRBJ2-6; clone size: .; V gene: TRBV19; D gene: .; CDR3 DNA: TGTGCCAGTAGTATCACAGGGTCTGGGGCCAACGTCCTGACTTTC; CDR3 protein: CASSITGSGANVLTF
J gene: TRBJ1-1; clone size: .; V gene: TRBV5-1; D gene: .; CDR3 DNA: TGCGCCAGCAGTTTACAGGGCTCTGAAGCTTTCTTT; CDR3 protein: CASSLQGSEAFF
J gene: TRBJ2-5; clone size: .; V gene: TRBV29-1; D gene: TRBD2; CDR3 DNA: TGCAGCGGCATAGCGGGGCAAGAGACCCAGTACTTC; CDR3 protein: CSGIAGQETQYF
J gene: TRBJ1-2; clone size: .; V gene: TRBV6-5; D gene: TRBD1; CDR3 DNA: TGTGCCAGCAGTGGACAGGGGGACTATGGCTACACCTTC; CDR3 protein: CASSGQGDYGYTF
J gene: TRBJ2-7; clone size: few; V gene: TRBV5-1; D gene: TRBD1; CDR3 DNA: TGCGCCAGCAGCGTGGGGACAGGGAGCTACGAGCAGTACTTC; CDR3 protein: CASSVGTGSYEQYF
J gene: TRBJ1-2; clone size: once; V gene: TRBV14; D gene: .; CDR3 DNA: TGTGCCAGCAGCCAAGATGAGGCGGCAGGGACTTTATATGGCTACACCTTC; CDR3 protein: CASSQDEAAGTLYGYTF
J gene: TRBJ2-3; clone size: few; V gene: TRBV29-1; D gene: .; CDR3 DNA: TGCAGCGCTAGAGCCCCCATGGCCACAGATACGCAGTATTTT; CDR3 protein: CSARAPMATDTQYF
J gene: TRBJ2-2; clone size: .; V gene: TRBV7-2; D gene: .; CDR3 DNA: TGTGCCAGCAGCCCGACCTCGGGGACCGGGGAGCTGTTTTTT; CDR3 protein: CASSPTSGTGELFF
J gene: TRBJ2-5; clone size: few; V gene: TRBV10-3; D gene: .; CDR3 DNA: TGTGCCATCAGTGAGTGGCCAGTCCAAGAGACCCAGTACTTC; CDR3 protein: CAISEWPVQETQYF
J gene: TRBJ2-2; clone size: .; V gene: TRBV13; D gene: TRBD1; CDR3 DNA: TGTGCCAGCAGCTCCCGAAGACAGGGGACCGGGGAGCTGTTTTTT; CDR3 protein: CASSSRRQGTGELFF
J gene: TRBJ2-3; clone size: .; V gene: TRBV7-8; D gene: .; CDR3 DNA: TGTGCCAGCAGCTTAGTTTCGAGAGATACGCAGTATTTT; CDR3 protein: CASSLVSRDTQYF